The 2 T cell receptor beta chains in this list originate from one sample, sequenced in a study of glioma-infiltrating T cells after dendritic cell vaccination (dated by TCRdb to the mid-2010s). Libraries were constructed by the immunoSEQ multiplex PCR assay. Held by TCRdb, this immuneACCESS table contains in-frame sequences only and omits some clones. Under half of the omission traces to an unresolved V gene where checked; the cause of the rest is unknown. This sample comprises 55,000 to 75,000 clones, about 86% of them detected only once. The ten largest make up approximately 15% of the sample. The time point label corresponds to: after dendritic cell vaccination, including at tumor progression/relapse. Sequencing used blood, obtained after dendritic cell vaccination. Every receptor here comes from a human donor with glioblastoma.

This clone has only one observation. This rearrangement joins TRBV4-1 to TRBJ1-5; D is unclear. V was clipped by 1 base and J by 0 bases, with 4 bases between them. CDR3 length: 14 amino acids. Germline lookup yields CDR1 MGHRA and CDR2 YSYEKL. CDR3 amino acids: CASSQGYSNQPQHF. The CDR3 DNA reads TGCGCCAGCAGCCAAGGTTATAGCAATCAGCCCCAGCATTTT.

The chain recombines TRBV28 with TRBJ2-7; 7 bases match TRBD1. This CDR3 contains 14 residues. Trimming cost V 6 bases and J 2 bases; bases outside gene matches: 7. From germline, CDR1 is MDHEN and CDR2 SYDVKM. CDR3 sequence: CASSPTDRAYEQYF. The CDR3 nucleotides read TGTGCCAGCAGCCCTACCGACAGGGCCTACGAGCAGTACTTC.